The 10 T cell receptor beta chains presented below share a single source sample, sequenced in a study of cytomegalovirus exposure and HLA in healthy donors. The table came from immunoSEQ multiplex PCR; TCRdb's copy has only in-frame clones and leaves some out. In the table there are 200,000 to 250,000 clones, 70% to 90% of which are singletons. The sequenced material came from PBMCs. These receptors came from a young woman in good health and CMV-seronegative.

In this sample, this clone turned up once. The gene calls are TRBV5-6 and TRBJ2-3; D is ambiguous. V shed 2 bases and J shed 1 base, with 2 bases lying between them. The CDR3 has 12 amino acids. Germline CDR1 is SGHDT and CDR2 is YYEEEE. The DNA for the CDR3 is TGTGCCAGCAGCTTTCGCACAGATACGCAGTATTTT. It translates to CASSFRTDTQYF.

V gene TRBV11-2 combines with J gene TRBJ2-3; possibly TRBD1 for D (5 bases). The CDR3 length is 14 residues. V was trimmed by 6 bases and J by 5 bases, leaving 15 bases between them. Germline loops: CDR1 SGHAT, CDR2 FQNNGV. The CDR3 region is CASRTPRQRDTQYF. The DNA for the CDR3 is TGTGCCAGCAGGACCCCACGACAGAGAGATACGCAGTATTTT.

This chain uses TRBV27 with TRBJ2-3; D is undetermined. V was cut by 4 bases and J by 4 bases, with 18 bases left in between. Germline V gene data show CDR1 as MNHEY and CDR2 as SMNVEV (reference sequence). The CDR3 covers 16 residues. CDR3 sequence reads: CASSSWVGRAADTQYF. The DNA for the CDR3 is TGTGCCAGCAGTTCCTGGGTAGGTAGGGCAGCAGATACGCAGTATTTT.

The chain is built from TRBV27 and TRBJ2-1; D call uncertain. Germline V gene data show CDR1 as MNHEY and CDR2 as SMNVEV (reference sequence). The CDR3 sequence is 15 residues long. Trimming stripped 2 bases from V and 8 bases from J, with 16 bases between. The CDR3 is CASSLGSPAKDEQFF. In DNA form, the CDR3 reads TGTGCCAGCAGTTTAGGATCCCCAGCCAAGGATGAGCAGTTCTTC.

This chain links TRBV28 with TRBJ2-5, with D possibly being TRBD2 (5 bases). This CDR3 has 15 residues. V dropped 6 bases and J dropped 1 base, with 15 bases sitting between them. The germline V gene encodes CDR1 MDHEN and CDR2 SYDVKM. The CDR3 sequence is CASSGLDDPQETQYF. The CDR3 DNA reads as TGTGCCAGCAGCGGACTGGACGACCCCCAAGAGACCCAGTACTTC.

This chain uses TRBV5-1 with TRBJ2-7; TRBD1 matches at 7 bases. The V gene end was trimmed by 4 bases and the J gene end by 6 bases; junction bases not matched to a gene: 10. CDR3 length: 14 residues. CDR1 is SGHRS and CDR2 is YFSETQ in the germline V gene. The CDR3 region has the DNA TGCGCCAGCAGCGGGGCGACAGGGATAAGCGAGCAGTACTTC. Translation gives CASSGATGISEQYF.

DNA for the CDR3: TGTGCCAGCAGTACAGGGCCCTATGGCTACACCTTC. Protein sequence: CASSTGPYGYTF. J is TRBJ1-2 and V is TRBV27, with D possibly being TRBD1 (6 bases). This CDR3 contains 12 residues. V dropped 5 bases and J dropped 4 bases, with 8 bases sitting between them. Per germline, CDR1 MNHEY and CDR2 SMNVEV (reference sequence).

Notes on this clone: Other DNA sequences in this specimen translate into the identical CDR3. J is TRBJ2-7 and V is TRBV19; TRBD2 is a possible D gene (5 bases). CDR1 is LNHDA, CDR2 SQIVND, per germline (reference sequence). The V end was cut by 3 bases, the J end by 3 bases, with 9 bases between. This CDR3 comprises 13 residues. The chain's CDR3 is CASSIGGGYEQYF. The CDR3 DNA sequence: TGTGCCAGTAGTATCGGAGGAGGCTACGAGCAGTACTTC.

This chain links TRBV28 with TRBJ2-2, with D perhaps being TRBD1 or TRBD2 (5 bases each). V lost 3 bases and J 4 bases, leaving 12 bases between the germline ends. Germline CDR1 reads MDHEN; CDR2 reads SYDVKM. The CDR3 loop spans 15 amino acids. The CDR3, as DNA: TGTGCCAGCAGTTTTACGGGGCCGGGCACCGGGGAGCTGTTTTTT. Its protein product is CASSFTGPGTGELFF.

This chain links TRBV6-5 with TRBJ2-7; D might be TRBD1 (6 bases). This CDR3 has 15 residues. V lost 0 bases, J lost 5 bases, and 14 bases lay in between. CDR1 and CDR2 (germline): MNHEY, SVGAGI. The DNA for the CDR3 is TGTGCCAGCAGTTACTCGATACAGGGTACCCACGAGCAGTACTTC. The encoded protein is CASSYSIQGTHEQYF.